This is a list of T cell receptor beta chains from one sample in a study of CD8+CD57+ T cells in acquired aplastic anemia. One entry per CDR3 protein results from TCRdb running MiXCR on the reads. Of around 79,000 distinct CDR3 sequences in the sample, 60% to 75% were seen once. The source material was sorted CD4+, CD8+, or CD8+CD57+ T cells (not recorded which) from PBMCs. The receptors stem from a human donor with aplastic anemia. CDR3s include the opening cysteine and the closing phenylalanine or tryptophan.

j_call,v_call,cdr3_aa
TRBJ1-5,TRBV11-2,CASSFRENQPQHF
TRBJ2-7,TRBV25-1,CASSEELAYEQYF
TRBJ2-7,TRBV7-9,CASSLGRGRSEQYF
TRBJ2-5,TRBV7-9,CASTPLKGETQYF
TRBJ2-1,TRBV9,CASSAGPPNNEQFF
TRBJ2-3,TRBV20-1,CSASEWAGTSTDTQYF
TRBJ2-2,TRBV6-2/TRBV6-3,CASSSQMNTGELFF
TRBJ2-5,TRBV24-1,CATSDRTGEETQYF
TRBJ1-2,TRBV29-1,CSADRGSNLYGYTF
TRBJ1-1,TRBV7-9,CASSPRPNTEAFF
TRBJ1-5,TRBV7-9,CASSLRGWQPQHF
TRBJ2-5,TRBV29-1,CSAQGIGRETQYF
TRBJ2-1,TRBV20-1,CSARSPAGEGNEQFF
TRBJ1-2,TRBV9,CASSVAQGINYGYTF
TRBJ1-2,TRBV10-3,CAISEGQATGYTF
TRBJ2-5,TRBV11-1,CASSLVYGLGGLQQTQYF
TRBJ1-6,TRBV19,CASSIRRRDNSPLHF
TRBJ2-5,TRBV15,CATKPPMRGGHEETQYF
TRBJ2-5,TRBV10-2,CASSEQEETQYF
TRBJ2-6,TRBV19,CASSGRGGVGVLTF
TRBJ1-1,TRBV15,CATSPGRSGGNTEAFF
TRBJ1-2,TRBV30,CAWSAGTGIYGYTF
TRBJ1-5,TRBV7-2,CASSLMGNQPQHF
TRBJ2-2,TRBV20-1,CSANHRGYTPNTGELFF
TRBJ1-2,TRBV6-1,CASSGQRSYGYTF
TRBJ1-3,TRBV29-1,CSVREGWNSGNTIYF
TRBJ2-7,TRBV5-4,CASSPNGGGGQYF
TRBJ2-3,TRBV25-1,CASSEGGARTDTQYF
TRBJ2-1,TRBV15,CATSAGLALNNEQFF
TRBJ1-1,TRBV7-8,CASSHRGQTEAFF
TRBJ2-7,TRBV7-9,CASSTPAGEQYF
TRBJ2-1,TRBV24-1,CATSGRDNEQFF
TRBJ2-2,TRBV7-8,CASSMGHTGELFF